A selection of T cell receptor beta chains follows, all from one sample in a study of beta chain features in type 1 diabetes. Only in-frame clones appear in the TCRdb table, and some are missing; sequencing was by immunoSEQ multiplex PCR. The table includes some 190,000 clones, 7.5% to 8.5% detected once. The material sequenced was central memory CD4+ T cells from blood. These receptors all come from a man between 18 and 35 years old with type 1 diabetes. Both conserved end residues are part of each CDR3. The D gene is left open where the match is weak. The size field is filled for only some rows; it gives once, few, many or a size class.

abundance	v_gene	d_gene	j_gene	CDR3nt	CDR3aa
many	TRBV15	.	TRBJ2-1	TGTGCCACCAGCACACGAAGGCGTAGGAGCTCCTACAATGAGCAGTTCTTC	CATSTRRRRSSYNEQFF
few	TRBV6-6	.	TRBJ2-7	TGTGCCAGCAGTTACTCGAAAGGGGTGTGGGGCTACGAGCAGTACTTC	CASSYSKGVWGYEQYF
.	TRBV30	.	TRBJ1-1	TGTGCCTGCCTAGCGGGGAACACTGAAGCTTTCTTT	CACLAGNTEAFF
few	TRBV14	.	TRBJ2-3	TGTGCCAGCAGCCAATTGGGAGTTACAGATACGCAGTATTTT	CASSQLGVTDTQYF
.	TRBV29-1	.	TRBJ1-1	TGCAGCGTCCACAGGGAATCCACTGAAGCTTTCTTT	CSVHRESTEAFF
.	TRBV6-5	.	TRBJ1-2	TGTGCCAGCAGTTTGGAATCCGGAGGCGATGGCTACACCTTC	CASSLESGGDGYTF
few	TRBV5-1	.	TRBJ1-1	TGCGCCAGCAGCTTGGCGAGTGCGAACACTGAAGCTTTCTTT	CASSLASANTEAFF
many	TRBV15	.	TRBJ2-3	TGTGCCACCAGCAGACCCCGAGATACGCAGTATTTT	CATSRPRDTQYF
few	TRBV27	.	TRBJ2-7	TGTGCCAGCAGTTGGGGCGGGAACTCCTACGAGCAGTACTTC	CASSWGGNSYEQYF
few	TRBV30	TRBD1	TRBJ1-2	TGTGCCTGGAGGGGACAGCCTAGGAGTGGCTACACCTTC	CAWRGQPRSGYTF
.	TRBV2	.	TRBJ2-2	TGTGCCAGCAACAGGGAGAGGACCGGGGAGCTGTTTTTT	CASNRERTGELFF
.	TRBV7-9	TRBD2	TRBJ2-1	TGTGCCAGCGACTCTAGCGGGTTGTACAATGAGCAGTTCTTC	CASDSSGLYNEQFF
few	TRBV13	TRBD1	TRBJ2-5	TGTGCCAGCAGCCACCAGCCCCCCGGGACAGGGAGAGGGACCCAGTACTTC	CASSHQPPGTGRGTQYF
few	TRBV14	.	TRBJ2-3	TGTGCCAGCAGCCAACTCCGGGGAGGCACAGATACGCAGTATTTT	CASSQLRGGTDTQYF
.	TRBV6-1	.	TRBJ1-6	TGTGCCAGCAGTGACGGAGTCCCCTATAATTCACCCCTCCACTTT	CASSDGVPYNSPLHF
.	TRBV18	.	TRBJ1-1	TGTGCCAGCTCACCATTCAGGGGTAAGGACACTGAAGCTTTCTTT	CASSPFRGKDTEAFF
many	TRBV29-1	.	TRBJ2-6	TGCAGCGTTAGAGACAGCCCGCTCGGGGCCAACGTCCTGACTTTC	CSVRDSPLGANVLTF
few	TRBV18	.	TRBJ1-5	TGTGCCAGCTCCGAATCCGGCGGGAATAATCAGCCCCAGCATTTT	CASSESGGNNQPQHF
.	TRBV29-1	.	TRBJ2-6	TGCAGCGTTGTGACTTACCCTGGGGCCAACGTCCTGACTTTC	CSVVTYPGANVLTF
few	TRBV28	TRBD1	TRBJ2-7	TGTGCCAGCAGTTTACCAGACACAGGGGTCGAGCAGTACTTC	CASSLPDTGVEQYF
few	TRBV9	TRBD1	TRBJ1-1	TGTGCCAGCAGCGTTGACACGTCAGGGGGTAACACTGAAGCTTTCTTT	CASSVDTSGGNTEAFF
few	TRBV2	TRBD1	TRBJ2-2	TGTGCCAGCGGGGGACAGGAGGCCGGGGAGCTGTTTTTT	CASGGQEAGELFF
few	TRBV15	TRBD2	TRBJ2-5	TGTGCCACCAGCAGAGATCTCAGCGGGGGGGGTCAAGAGACCCAGTACTTC	CATSRDLSGGGQETQYF
.	TRBV27	.	TRBJ2-7	TGTGCCAGCAGTCCTTCTCCAGCGGCCTCCTACGAGCAGTACTTC	CASSPSPAASYEQYF
.	TRBV6-6	TRBD2	TRBJ2-1	TGTGCCAGCAGTTGGACTAGCGGGGGGTACAATGAGCAGTTCTTC	CASSWTSGGYNEQFF
.	TRBV9	.	TRBJ2-5	TGTGCCAGCAGCGCCAACACAGGGCGGGCCGGAAAGACCCAGTACTTC	CASSANTGRAGKTQYF
.	TRBV2	.	TRBJ1-6	TGTGCCAGCAGTGAAGCAGGGGAATGGACACCCCTCCACTTT	CASSEAGEWTPLHF